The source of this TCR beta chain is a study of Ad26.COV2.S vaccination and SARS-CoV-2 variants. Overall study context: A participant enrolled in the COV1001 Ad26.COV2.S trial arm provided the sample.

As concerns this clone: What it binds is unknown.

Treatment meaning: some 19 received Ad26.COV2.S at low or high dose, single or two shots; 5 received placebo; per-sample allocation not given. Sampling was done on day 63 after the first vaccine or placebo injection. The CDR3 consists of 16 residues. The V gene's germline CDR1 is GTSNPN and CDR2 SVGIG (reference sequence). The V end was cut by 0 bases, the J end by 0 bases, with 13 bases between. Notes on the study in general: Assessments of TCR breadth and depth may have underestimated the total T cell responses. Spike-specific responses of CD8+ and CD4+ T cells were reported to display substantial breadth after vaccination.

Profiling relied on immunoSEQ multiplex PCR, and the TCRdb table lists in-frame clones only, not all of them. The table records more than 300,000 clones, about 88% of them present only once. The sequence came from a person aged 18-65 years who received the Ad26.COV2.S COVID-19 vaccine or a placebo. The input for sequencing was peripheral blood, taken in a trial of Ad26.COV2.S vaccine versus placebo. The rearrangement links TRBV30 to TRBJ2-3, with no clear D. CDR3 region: CAWSVRRASSTDTQYF. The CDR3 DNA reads TGTGCCTGGAGTGTACGGCGCGCCAGTAGCACAGATACGCAGTATTTT.